These 29 T cell receptor beta chains were all obtained from the same sample, sequenced in a study of CD8 T cells in Susac syndrome. cDNA came from about 0.5 to 1 ug RNA primed by random hexamers. TCRdb reprocessed the immunoSEQ multiplex PCR reads via MiXCR and lists one record per CDR3 protein. The table shows 120,000 or so distinct CDR3 sequences, with about 94% occurring only once. The material sequenced was CD4+ T cells from PBMCs. These receptors were taken from a human donor with multiple sclerosis.

This chain uses TRBV4-1 with TRBJ2-1; D might be TRBD2 (6 bases). Per the germline V gene, CDR1 is MGHRA and CDR2 is YSYEKL. The CDR3 is 14 amino acids. Trimming stripped 4 bases from V and 4 bases from J, with 11 bases between. The CDR3 is CASSLWGTYNEQFF. The CDR3, as DNA: TGCGCCAGCAGCCTGTGGGGGACTTACAATGAGCAGTTCTTC.

This chain connects TRBV25-1 to TRBJ2-7; weak D call: TRBD2 (6 bases). Per germline, CDR1 MGHDK and CDR2 SYGVNS. CDR3 size: 14 residues. The V end lost 4 bases, the J end lost 2 bases, and 12 bases lay between the germline ends. The CDR3 spells CASSVGGWAYEQYF. CDR3 coding DNA: TGTGCCAGCAGTGTAGGAGGGTGGGCCTACGAGCAGTACTTC.

The chain joins TRBV14 to TRBJ2-7, with D perhaps assigned TRBD1 or TRBD2 (5 bases each). Germline CDR1 SGHDN, CDR2 FVKESK. The CDR3 has 14 amino acids. Trimming took 1 base from V and 3 from J, leaving 10 bases between them. CDR3 sequence: CASSQVGTDYEQYF. The CDR3 region has the DNA TGTGCCAGCAGCCAAGTCGGGACGGACTACGAGCAGTACTTC.

The chain combines TRBV3-1 with TRBJ2-5, with TRBD1 matching 7 bases. The V and J ends lost 4 bases and 1 base, in that order; junction bases with no gene match: 6. The CDR3 contains 15 residues. The germline V gene has CDR1 LGHDT and CDR2 YNNKEL (reference sequence). The CDR3 reads CASSPRQGSQETQYF. The DNA for the CDR3 is TGTGCCAGCAGCCCCCGACAGGGATCCCAAGAGACCCAGTACTTC.

The CDR3 DNA reads as TGCGCCAGCAGCCAAGAATGGGGTTCTAGCAATCAGCCCCAGCATTTT. Amino acid sequence: CASSQEWGSSNQPQHF. V usage is TRBV4-3 and J usage is TRBJ1-5, with D unresolved. Germline-derived CDR1 and CDR2 are LGHNA and YSLEER. V was clipped by 0 bases and J by 0 bases, with 9 bases between them. The CDR3 has 16 residues.

The V gene is TRBV30, the J gene TRBJ2-7, with 7 bases identical to TRBD1. The junction had 15 bases not matched to a gene; V was cut back by 5 bases and J by 5 bases. The CDR3 spans 15 residues. Per the germline V gene, CDR1 is GTSNPN and CDR2 is SVGIG (reference sequence). The CDR3 DNA sequence: TGTGCCTGGTCGAAGGGGACAGCCCCGTTCCACGAGCAGTACTTC. As protein: CAWSKGTAPFHEQYF.

V usage is TRBV3-1 and J usage is TRBJ2-5; D is possibly TRBD1 or TRBD2 (5 bases each). The CDR3 contains 13 residues. The V end was cut by 4 bases, the J end by 4 bases, with 10 bases between. The germline V gene encodes CDR1 LGHDT and CDR2 YNNKEL (reference sequence). This CDR3 is CASSLGTRETQYF. The CDR3 DNA follows: TGTGCCAGCAGCCTGGGGACGCGAGAGACCCAGTACTTC.

This clonotype was recorded once. This sequence joins TRBV20-1 and TRBJ2-5; a weak D match, TRBD1 (6 bases). The CDR3 totals 13 residues. V lost 3 bases, J lost 5 bases, and 13 bases lay in between. In germline, CDR1 is DFQATT, CDR2 SNEGSKA (reference sequence). CDR3 DNA sequence: TGCAGTGCTAGGGCACAGGGTTCGGAGACCCAGTACTTC. Its protein is CSARAQGSETQYF.

As DNA, the CDR3 is TGTGCCAGCAGCGCCCGGGACAGATACTACGAGCAGTACTTC. Amino acid sequence: CASSARDRYYEQYF. This chain links TRBV7-2 with TRBJ2-7, with 7 bases lining up with TRBD1. Germline V gene sequence: CDR1 SGHTA, CDR2 FQGNSA. With 5 bases clipped from V and 3 bases from J, the junction kept 7 bases outside the gene matches. The CDR3 extends over 14 amino acids.

CDR3 DNA: TGTGCCAGCAGTTACTCCCGAGTTTACAATGAGCAGTTCTTC. This translates into CASSYSRVYNEQFF. The chain couples TRBV6-6 to TRBJ2-1; D is unresolved. The ends were cut back, 0 bases at V and 4 bases at J, with 7 bases in the middle. The length of the CDR3 is 14 residues. Germline-derived CDR1 and CDR2 are MNHNY and SVGAGI (reference sequence).

The chain combines TRBV5-1 with TRBJ2-3; D is uncertain. CDR1 is SGHRS and CDR2 is YFSETQ in the germline V gene. V was pared by 2 bases and J by 0 bases, with 7 bases between. The CDR3 totals 14 residues. CDR3 in DNA: TGCGCCAGCAGCTTCGGACGGAGCACAGATACGCAGTATTTT. It translates to CASSFGRSTDTQYF.

The chain employs TRBV12-3 or TRBV12-4 and TRBJ2-7, with 11 bases aligning to TRBD2. The V gene end was trimmed by 6 bases and the J gene end by 2 bases; junction bases not matched to a gene: 15. This CDR3 has 18 amino acids. The CDR3 protein is CASSPGTSGAWSPYEQYF. The CDR3 DNA follows: TGTGCCAGCAGCCCCGGGACTAGCGGCGCATGGAGTCCCTACGAGCAGTACTTC.

The chain uses TRBV18 and TRBJ1-3, with D perhaps matching TRBD1 (5 bases). CDR3 length: 16 amino acids. Trimming stripped 0 bases from V and 0 bases from J, with 9 bases between. CDR1 is KGHSH, CDR2 LQKENI, per germline. The CDR3 region is CASSPPGLGSGNTIYF. The CDR3 nucleotides read TGTGCCAGCTCACCACCGGGGCTGGGCTCTGGAAACACCATATATTTT.

The genes are TRBV29-1 and TRBJ1-1, with 9 positions matching TRBD1. The V and J ends lost 8 bases and 1 base, in that order; junction bases with no gene match: 17. In germline, CDR1 is SQVTM, CDR2 ANQGSEA. The CDR3 loop spans 17 amino acids. Here the CDR3 reads CSTGGNRGRLGNTEAFF. In nucleotides, the CDR3 is TGCAGCACCGGCGGAAACAGGGGGCGCTTAGGGAACACTGAAGCTTTCTTT.

V gene TRBV25-1 combines with J gene TRBJ1-6; D gene ambiguous. Deletions cut 3 bases from V and 2 bases from J, with 11 bases between. This CDR3 has 16 amino acids. Germline CDR1 reads MGHDK; CDR2 reads SYGVNS. This chain's CDR3 is CASSDGGGAYNSPLHF. The CDR3 region has the DNA TGTGCCAGCAGTGACGGCGGAGGTGCCTATAATTCACCCCTCCACTTT. The entire variable domain, with the rest obtained from reference TRBV25-1 and TRBJ1-6, is as follows: EADIYQTPRYLVIGTGKKITLECSQTMGHDKMYWYQQDPGMELHLIHYSYGVNSTEKGDLSSESTVSRIRTEHFPLTLESARPSHTSQYLCASSDGGGAYNSPLHFGNGTRLTVT.

This clonotype has only a few counts. This chain uses TRBV7-9 with TRBJ2-3; TRBD2 might be the D (6 bases). The CDR3 contains 13 residues. Per the germline V gene, CDR1 is SEHNR and CDR2 is FQNEAQ (reference sequence). Trimming removed 2 bases from V and 6 bases from J, with 9 bases in between. The CDR3 DNA sequence: TGTGCCAGCAGCTTACGGGAGTCCGATACGCAGTATTTT. Amino acids: CASSLRESDTQYF.

This sequence joins TRBV12-3 or TRBV12-4 and TRBJ1-1, with unresolved D. Deletions cut 4 bases from V and 7 bases from J, with 10 bases between. This CDR3 comprises 12 residues. The DNA for the CDR3 is TGTGCCAGCAGTTCTCTGTACAGTGAAGCTTTCTTT. Protein product: CASSSLYSEAFF.

The V call is TRBV18, the J call TRBJ1-6, with a weak D call TRBD1 (6 bases). CDR3 length: 15 amino acids. Germline V lookup: CDR1 KGHSH, CDR2 LQKENI. The germline V and J ends were trimmed by 2 bases and 5 bases, with 10 bases remaining between them. CDR3 protein: CASSPRQGNNSPLHF. The DNA of the CDR3 is TGTGCCAGCTCACCAAGGCAGGGGAATAATTCACCCCTCCACTTT.

This clonotype was observed a single time. The chain combines TRBV12-3 or TRBV12-4 with TRBJ1-6; maybe TRBD1 (6 bases). V was pared by 2 bases and J by 6 bases, with 8 bases between. The CDR3 consists of 14 residues. CDR3 DNA: TGTGCCAGCAGTTTATTCAGGGGTAATTCACCCCTCCACTTT. Protein sequence: CASSLFRGNSPLHF.

The chain recombines TRBV20-1 with TRBJ2-7; tentatively, D is TRBD2 (5 bases). The CDR3 runs 13 residues. Trimming shortened V by 3 bases and J by 2 bases, and 11 bases separated the two germline ends. Germline assignment: CDR1 DFQATT and CDR2 SNEGSKA (reference sequence). The CDR3 sequence is CSASKGETYEQYF. The CDR3 nucleotides are TGCAGTGCTAGTAAGGGAGAAACCTACGAGCAGTACTTC.

The genes are TRBV5-4 and TRBJ2-5; a possible D gene is TRBD1 (5 bases). V was pared by 0 bases and J by 0 bases, with 9 bases between. Germline assignment: CDR1 SGHNT and CDR2 YYREEE (reference sequence). The CDR3 sequence is 15 residues long. The CDR3 DNA sequence: TGTGCCAGCAGCTTGGAGGGGTCGTACCAAGAGACCCAGTACTTC. This encodes CASSLEGSYQETQYF.

This clonotype appeared a single time. The chain has TRBV4-3 and TRBJ1-3; possibly TRBD1 for D (5 bases). CDR3 length: 17 residues. Germline V CDR1 and CDR2: LGHNA, YSLEER. Trimming took off 0 bases at V and 0 bases at J, with 12 bases between the two ends. CDR3 sequence (DNA): TGCGCCAGCAGCCAAGATCTGACAGCTGGCTCTGGAAACACCATATATTTT. Translating gives CASSQDLTAGSGNTIYF.

The V and J genes are TRBV30 and TRBJ1-2; 7 nucleotides agree with TRBD1. J lost 4 bases, V lost 4 bases, and 9 bases had no gene match. The CDR3 consists of 14 residues. Germline CDR1 and CDR2: GTSNPN and SVGIG (reference sequence). The CDR3 protein is CAWKFPGTAYGYTF. CDR3 bases: TGTGCCTGGAAATTTCCGGGGACAGCCTATGGCTACACCTTC.

The genes are TRBV2 and TRBJ1-2; possibly TRBD1 for D (5 bases). The CDR3 consists of 14 residues. The germline V gene encodes CDR1 SNHLY and CDR2 FYNNEI. V lost 1 base and J 5 bases, leaving 11 bases between the germline ends. CDR3 DNA: TGTGCCAGCAGTGAAGTTCCGGGGGGTTATGGCTACACCTTC. This codes for CASSEVPGGYGYTF.

The chain carries TRBV23-1 and TRBJ2-7; TRBD1 agrees at 9 bases. TRBV23-1 carries the ORF label, with uncertain function. The J segment lost 3 bases and the V segment lost 4 bases, leaving 10 bases of the junction unmatched. The CDR3 is 16 residues long. The CDR3 loop is CASSPDRTGEGYEQYF. In DNA form, the CDR3 reads TGCGCCAGCAGTCCCGACCGGACAGGGGAGGGCTACGAGCAGTACTTC.

The chain has TRBV18 and TRBJ2-1; weak D call: TRBD1 (5 bases). The CDR3 sequence is 15 residues long. Germline loops: CDR1 KGHSH, CDR2 LQKENI. V shed 3 bases and J shed 5 bases, with 14 bases lying between them. This CDR3 reads CASSPQQVINNEQFF. The CDR3, as DNA: TGTGCCAGCTCACCTCAACAGGTAATCAACAATGAGCAGTTCTTC.

The sample holds one count of this clonotype. The chain is built from TRBV3-1 and TRBJ2-7; D is ambiguous. The CDR3 runs to 12 residues. Trimming cost V 3 bases and J 6 bases, with 9 bases left between them. Per germline, CDR1 LGHDT and CDR2 YNNKEL (reference sequence). The chain's CDR3 is CASSHETSEQYF. Written as DNA, the CDR3 is TGTGCCAGCAGCCATGAGACATCCGAGCAGTACTTC.

The CDR3: CSARGYDEQYF. CDR3 sequence (DNA): TGCAGTGCTAGAGGGTACGACGAGCAGTACTTC. V and J are TRBV20-1 and TRBJ2-7; D unclear. V was trimmed by 1 base and J by 5 bases, leaving 6 bases between them. The CDR3 contains 11 residues. Germline-derived CDR1 and CDR2 are DFQATT and SNEGSKA (reference sequence).

The chain links TRBV13 to TRBJ2-2, with D possibly matching TRBD2 (6 bases). Between the trimmed V and J ends, which lost 4 bases and 4 bases, there was a span of 19 bases. There are 17 residues in the CDR3. Germline V gene data show CDR1 as PRHDT and CDR2 as FYEKMQ (reference sequence). The CDR3: CASSSPKGSGFTGELFF. CDR3 bases: TGTGCCAGCAGCTCTCCGAAAGGTAGCGGATTCACCGGGGAGCTGTTTTTT.